The 10 T cell receptor beta chains in this list originate from one sample, sequenced in a study of blood T cell repertoires in COVID-19. Sequenced by immunoSEQ multiplex PCR; TCRdb stores in-frame clones only, minus some. The data contain 200,000 to 250,000 clones, 80% of them singletons. Sequencing was carried out using PBMCs or T cells enriched from blood (not recorded which). The receptors stem from a man aged 30-40 years with acute COVID-19.

The chain combines TRBV27 with TRBJ1-1, with TRBD1 as a possible D gene (6 bases). Trimming left V 8 bases short and J 4 bases short, with 17 bases between. Germline assignment: CDR1 MNHEY and CDR2 SMNVEV (reference sequence). This CDR3 spans 14 amino acids. CDR3 sequence reads: CASVGTSGFTEAFF. CDR3 nucleotide sequence: TGTGCCAGCGTAGGGACAAGTGGGTTCACTGAAGCTTTCTTT.

The genes are TRBV24-1 and TRBJ2-6; 7 nucleotides line up with TRBD1. This CDR3 spans 19 amino acids. Germline trimming cut 3 bases from V and 2 bases from J; bases unmatched to any gene: 12. Per germline, CDR1 KGHDR and CDR2 SFDVKD. The CDR3 is CATSDPRPETGAGANVLTF. The CDR3 DNA reads as TGTGCCACCAGTGATCCGCGCCCGGAAACAGGGGCTGGGGCCAACGTCCTGACTTTC.

The rearrangement links TRBV5-1 to TRBJ2-1; TRBD2 aligns across 10 bases. The CDR3 totals 14 residues. The V gene end was trimmed by 8 bases and the J gene end by 8 bases; junction bases not matched to a gene: 10. Germline-derived CDR1 and CDR2 are SGHRS and YFSETQ. The CDR3 bases are TGCGCCAGTACCTCTAGCGGGGGCCAGGATGAGCAGTTCTTC. This codes for CASTSSGGQDEQFF.

The V call is TRBV2, the J call TRBJ2-7; the match to TRBD1 covers 10 bases. The V and J ends lost 8 bases and 6 bases, in that order; junction bases with no gene match: 16. This CDR3 is 16 amino acids long. CDR1 is SNHLY and CDR2 is FYNNEI in the germline V gene. The CDR3: CASCHAPGQGLLEQYF. The CDR3 DNA sequence: TGTGCCAGCTGCCACGCCCCGGGACAGGGGTTGCTCGAGCAGTACTTC.

The V gene is TRBV5-4, the J gene TRBJ2-5; TRBD1 agrees at 7 bases. Germline trimming cut 9 bases from V and 7 bases from J; bases unmatched to any gene: 12. The CDR3 length is 13 residues. Germline lookup yields CDR1 SGHNT and CDR2 YYREEE (reference sequence). The CDR3 sequence is CATRIQGEGTQYF. CDR3 coding DNA: TGTGCCACCCGGATCCAGGGGGAAGGGACCCAGTACTTC.

The chain has TRBV11-2 and TRBJ2-1, with 9 bases identical to TRBD2. Germline-derived CDR1 and CDR2 are SGHAT and FQNNGV. The CDR3 is 13 residues long. V was clipped by 0 bases and J by 14 bases; unmatched bases: 5. This CDR3 reads CASSLDGGGGKFF. The CDR3 DNA reads as TGTGCCAGCAGCTTAGACGGCGGGGGGGGAAAGTTCTTC.

The chain carries TRBV5-4 and TRBJ2-7; the match to TRBD1 covers 8 bases. The J segment lost 5 bases and the V segment lost 5 bases, leaving 9 bases of the junction unmatched. Germline V gene lookup returns CDR1 SGHNT and CDR2 YYREEE (reference sequence). This CDR3 contains 14 residues. The CDR3 DNA reads TGTGCCAGCAGTGTCCCAGGGGGCAGGGACGAGCAGTACTTC. This encodes CASSVPGGRDEQYF.

The CDR3 is CASSLIGTSDDEQYF. DNA for the CDR3: TGTGCCAGCAGCTTGATCGGGACTAGCGACGACGAGCAGTACTTC. The rearrangement uses TRBV5-4 and TRBJ2-7, with 10 positions matching TRBD2. This CDR3 has 15 residues. Looked up from germline, CDR1 is SGHNT and CDR2 is YYREEE (reference sequence). V lost 1 base and J lost 5; bases outside the gene matches: 6.

Only a few counts were recorded for this clone. The rearrangement joins TRBV2 to TRBJ1-6, with TRBD1 as a possible D gene (6 bases). Germline V gene sequence: CDR1 SNHLY, CDR2 FYNNEI. The length of the CDR3 is 14 residues. Trimming removed 6 bases from V and 7 bases from J, with 13 bases in between. The CDR3 DNA reads as TGTGCCAGCAGGGGACATGGACGGAATTCACCCCTCCACTTT. It is translated as CASRGHGRNSPLHF.

This chain connects TRBV6-7 to TRBJ2-1; D is unclear. TRBV6-7 qualifies as an ORF whose function is uncertain. V was trimmed by 9 bases and J by 11 bases, leaving 8 bases between them. The CDR3 length is 9 residues. CDR3 coding DNA: TGTGCCAGAAAGACAAAGCAGTTCTTC. It codes for CARKTKQFF.